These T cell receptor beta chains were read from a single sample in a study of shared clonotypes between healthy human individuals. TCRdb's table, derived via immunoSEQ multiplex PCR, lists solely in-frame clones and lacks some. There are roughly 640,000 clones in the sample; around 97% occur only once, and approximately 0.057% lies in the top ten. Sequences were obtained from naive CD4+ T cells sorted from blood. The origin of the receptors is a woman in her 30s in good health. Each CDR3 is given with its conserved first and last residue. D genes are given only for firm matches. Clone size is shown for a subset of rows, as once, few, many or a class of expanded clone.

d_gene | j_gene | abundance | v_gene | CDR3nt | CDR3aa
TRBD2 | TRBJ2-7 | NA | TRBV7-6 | TGTGCCAGCAGCTTAGCGCTAAGCGGGGTCACCTACGAGCAGTACTTC | CASSLALSGVTYEQYF
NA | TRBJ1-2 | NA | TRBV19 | TGTGCCAGTAGTATTAAGACGGCGGGGACTAAAGCCCCTTACACGTCTTCCTATGGCTACACCTTC | CASSIKTAGTKAPYTSSYGYTF
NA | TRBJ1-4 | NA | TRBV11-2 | TGTGCCAGCAGCTCCCTTTGGGAAAAACTGTTTTTT | CASSSLWEKLFF
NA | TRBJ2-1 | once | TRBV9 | TGTGCCAGCAGCGTCGGGAGCTCCTACAATGAGCAGTTCTTC | CASSVGSSYNEQFF
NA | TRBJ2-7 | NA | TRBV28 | TGTGCCAGCAGACCTGGACAGCAGCGCTACGAGCAGTACTTC | CASRPGQQRYEQYF
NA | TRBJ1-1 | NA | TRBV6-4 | TGTGCCAGGGAGTTACGGAGGAACACTGAAGCTTTCTTT | CARELRRNTEAFF
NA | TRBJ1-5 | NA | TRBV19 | TGTGCCAGTAGTAAGTCCACACGACAGCCCCAGCATTTT | CASSKSTRQPQHF
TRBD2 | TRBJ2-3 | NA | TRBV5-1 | TGCGCCAGCAGCTTTTTCCTAGCGGGAGGGCCAACAGATACGCAGTATTTT | CASSFFLAGGPTDTQYF
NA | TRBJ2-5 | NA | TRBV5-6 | TGTGCCAGCAGCGTCGGGACGTACCAAGAGACCCAGTACTTC | CASSVGTYQETQYF
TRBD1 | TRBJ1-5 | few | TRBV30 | TGTGCCTGGAGCACCGGGACAGCCGATCAGCCCCAGCATTTT | CAWSTGTADQPQHF
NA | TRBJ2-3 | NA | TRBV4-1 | TGCGCCAGCAGCCAAGAAGAGCGGGATACGCAGTATTTT | CASSQEERDTQYF
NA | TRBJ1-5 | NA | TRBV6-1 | TGTGCCAGCAAAGGGGATCAGCCCCAGCATTTT | CASKGDQPQHF
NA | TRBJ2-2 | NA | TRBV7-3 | TGTGCCAGCAGCCCCCCCAATGGCCCCGACACCGGGGAGCTGTTTTTT | CASSPPNGPDTGELFF
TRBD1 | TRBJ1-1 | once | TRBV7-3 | TGTGCCAGCAGCCTTCAGGGGGCTGGTATCACTGAAGCTTTCTTT | CASSLQGAGITEAFF
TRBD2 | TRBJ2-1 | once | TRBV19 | TGTGCCAGTAGTTCTTGGCTAGCGGGTCCCAGTGAGCAGTTCTTC | CASSSWLAGPSEQFF
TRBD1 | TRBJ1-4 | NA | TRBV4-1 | TGCGCCAGCAGCCAAGATAGAACAGGGGTGACAACTAATGAAAAACTGTTTTTT | CASSQDRTGVTTNEKLFF
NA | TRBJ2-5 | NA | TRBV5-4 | TGTGCCAGCAGCTCTGATCAGGGCTTGAAGACCCAGTACTTC | CASSSDQGLKTQYF
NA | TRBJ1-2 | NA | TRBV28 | TGTGCCAGCGGAGCCGGCGAGGGCGACGGCTACACCTTC | CASGAGEGDGYTF
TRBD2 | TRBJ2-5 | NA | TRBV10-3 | TGTGCCATCAGTCCGCGGGCTAGCGGCGAAGAGACCCAGTACTTC | CAISPRASGEETQYF
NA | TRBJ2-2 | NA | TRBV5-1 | TGCGCCAGCAGCTTGGTCGGGGCAGGGGACACCGGGGAGCTGTTTTTT | CASSLVGAGDTGELFF
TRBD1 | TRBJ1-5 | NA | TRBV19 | TGTGCCAGTACCCTTCGGGGACAGGGGGGCAATCAGCCCCAGCATTTT | CASTLRGQGGNQPQHF
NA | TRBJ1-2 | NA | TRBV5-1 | TGCGCCAGCAGCTTAGGGACGGTCAACTATGGCTACACCTTC | CASSLGTVNYGYTF